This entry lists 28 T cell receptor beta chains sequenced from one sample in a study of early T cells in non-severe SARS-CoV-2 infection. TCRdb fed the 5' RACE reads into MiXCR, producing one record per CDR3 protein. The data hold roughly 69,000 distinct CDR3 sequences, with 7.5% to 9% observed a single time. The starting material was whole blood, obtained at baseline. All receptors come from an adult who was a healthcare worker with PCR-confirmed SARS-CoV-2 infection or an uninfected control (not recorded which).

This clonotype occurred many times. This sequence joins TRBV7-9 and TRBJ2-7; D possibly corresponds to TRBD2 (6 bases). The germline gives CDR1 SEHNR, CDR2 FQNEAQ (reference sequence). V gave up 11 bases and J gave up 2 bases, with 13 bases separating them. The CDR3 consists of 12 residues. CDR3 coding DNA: TGTGCCGGGGGGACTCTTCCCTACGAGCAGTACTTC. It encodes CAGGTLPYEQYF.

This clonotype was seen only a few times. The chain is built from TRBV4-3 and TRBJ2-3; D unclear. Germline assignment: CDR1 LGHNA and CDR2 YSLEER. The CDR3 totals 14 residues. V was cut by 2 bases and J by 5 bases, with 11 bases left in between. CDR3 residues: CASSQNVGIDTQYF. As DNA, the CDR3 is TGCGCCAGCAGCCAAAACGTTGGGATAGATACGCAGTATTTT.

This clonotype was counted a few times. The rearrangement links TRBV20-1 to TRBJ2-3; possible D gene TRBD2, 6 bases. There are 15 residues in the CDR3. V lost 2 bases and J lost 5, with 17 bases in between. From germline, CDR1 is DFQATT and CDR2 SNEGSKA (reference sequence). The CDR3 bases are TGCAGTGCTAGACCCCCTCGGGGGAGCGTAGATACGCAGTATTTT. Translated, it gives CSARPPRGSVDTQYF.

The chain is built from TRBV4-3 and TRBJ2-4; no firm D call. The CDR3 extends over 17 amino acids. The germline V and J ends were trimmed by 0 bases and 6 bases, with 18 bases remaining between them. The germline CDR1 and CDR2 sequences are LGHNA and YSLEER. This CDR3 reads CASSQEVGAWDRNIQYF. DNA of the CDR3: TGCGCCAGCAGCCAAGAGGTAGGCGCCTGGGATCGAAACATTCAGTACTTC.

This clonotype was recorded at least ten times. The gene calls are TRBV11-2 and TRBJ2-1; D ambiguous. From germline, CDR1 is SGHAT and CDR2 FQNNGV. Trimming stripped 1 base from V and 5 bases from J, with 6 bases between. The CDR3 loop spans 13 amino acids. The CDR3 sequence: CASSLGQNNEQFF. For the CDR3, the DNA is TGTGCCAGCAGCTTAGGGCAGAACAATGAGCAGTTCTTC. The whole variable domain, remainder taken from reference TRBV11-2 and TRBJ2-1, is EAGVAQSPRYKIIEKRQSVAFWCNPISGHATLYWYQQILGQGPKLLIQFQNNGVVDDSQLPKDRFSAERLKGVDSTLKIQPAKLEDSAVYLCASSLGQNNEQFFGPGTRLTVL.

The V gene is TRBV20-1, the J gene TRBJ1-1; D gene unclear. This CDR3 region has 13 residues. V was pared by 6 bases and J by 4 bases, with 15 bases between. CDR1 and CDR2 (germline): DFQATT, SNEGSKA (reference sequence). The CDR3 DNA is TGCAGTGCGGACGAAGGGAGTGCCACTGAAGCTTTCTTT. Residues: CSADEGSATEAFF.

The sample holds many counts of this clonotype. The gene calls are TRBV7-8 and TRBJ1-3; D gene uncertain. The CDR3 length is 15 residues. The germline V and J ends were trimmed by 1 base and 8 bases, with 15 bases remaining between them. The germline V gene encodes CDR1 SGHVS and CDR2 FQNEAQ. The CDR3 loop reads CASSLVGGVVDTIYF. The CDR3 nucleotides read TGTGCCAGCAGCTTAGTCGGCGGGGTGGTGGACACCATATATTTT. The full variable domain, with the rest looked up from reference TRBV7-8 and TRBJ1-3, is GAGVSQSPRYKVAKRGQDVALRCDPISGHVSLFWYQQALGQGPEFLTYFQNEAQLDKSGLPSDRFFAERPEGSVSTLKIQRTQQEDSAVYLCASSLVGGVVDTIYFGEGSWLTVV.

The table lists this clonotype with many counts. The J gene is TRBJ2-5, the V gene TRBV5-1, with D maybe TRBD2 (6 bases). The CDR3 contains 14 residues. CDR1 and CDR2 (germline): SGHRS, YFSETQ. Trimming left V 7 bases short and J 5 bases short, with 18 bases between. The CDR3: CASRDGGPGETQYF. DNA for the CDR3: TGCGCCAGCCGAGATGGAGGGCCCGGGGAGACCCAGTACTTC.

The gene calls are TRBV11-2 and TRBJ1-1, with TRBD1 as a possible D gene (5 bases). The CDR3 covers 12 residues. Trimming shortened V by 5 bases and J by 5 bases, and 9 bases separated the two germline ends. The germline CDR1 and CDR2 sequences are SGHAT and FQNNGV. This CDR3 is CASSPGVTEAFF. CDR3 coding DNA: TGTGCCAGCAGCCCGGGGGTAACTGAAGCTTTCTTT.

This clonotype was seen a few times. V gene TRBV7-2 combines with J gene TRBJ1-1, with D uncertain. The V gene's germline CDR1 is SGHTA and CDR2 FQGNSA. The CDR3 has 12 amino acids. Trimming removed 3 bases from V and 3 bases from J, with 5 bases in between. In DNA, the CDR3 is TGTGCCAGCAGCTTCGGGGACACTGAAGCTTTCTTT. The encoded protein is CASSFGDTEAFF.

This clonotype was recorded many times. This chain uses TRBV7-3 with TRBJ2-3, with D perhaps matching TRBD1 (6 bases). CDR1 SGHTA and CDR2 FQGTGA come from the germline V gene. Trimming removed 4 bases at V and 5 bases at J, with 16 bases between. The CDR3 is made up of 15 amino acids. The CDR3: CASSWGQGDGDTQYF. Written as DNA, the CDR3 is TGTGCCAGCAGCTGGGGGCAGGGAGACGGAGATACGCAGTATTTT.

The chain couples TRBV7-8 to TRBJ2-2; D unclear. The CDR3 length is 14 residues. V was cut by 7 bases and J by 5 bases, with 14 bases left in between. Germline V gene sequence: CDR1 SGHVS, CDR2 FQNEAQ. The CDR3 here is CASTFSLRTGELFF. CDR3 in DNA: TGTGCCAGCACCTTTAGCCTTAGGACCGGGGAGCTGTTTTTT.

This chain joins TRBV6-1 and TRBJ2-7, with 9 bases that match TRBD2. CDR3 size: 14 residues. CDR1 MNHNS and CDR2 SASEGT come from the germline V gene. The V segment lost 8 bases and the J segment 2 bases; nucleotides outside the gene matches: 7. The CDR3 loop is CASEWREGTYEQYF. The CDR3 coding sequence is TGTGCCAGCGAGTGGCGGGAGGGAACCTACGAGCAGTACTTC.

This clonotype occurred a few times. The CDR3: CASSLDIIKQYF. The CDR3 DNA sequence: TGTGCCAGCAGCTTAGACATAATAAAGCAGTACTTC. The V and J genes are TRBV7-2 and TRBJ2-7; D unresolved. The germline V gene has CDR1 SGHTA and CDR2 FQGNSA. The CDR3 is 12 residues long. V shed 1 base and J shed 8 bases, with 9 bases lying between them.

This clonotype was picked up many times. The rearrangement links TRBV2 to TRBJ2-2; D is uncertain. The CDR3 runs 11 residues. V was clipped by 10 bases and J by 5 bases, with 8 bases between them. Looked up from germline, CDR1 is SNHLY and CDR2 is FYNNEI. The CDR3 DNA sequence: TGTGCCACTCAGAAGACCGGGGAGCTGTTTTTT. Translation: CATQKTGELFF.

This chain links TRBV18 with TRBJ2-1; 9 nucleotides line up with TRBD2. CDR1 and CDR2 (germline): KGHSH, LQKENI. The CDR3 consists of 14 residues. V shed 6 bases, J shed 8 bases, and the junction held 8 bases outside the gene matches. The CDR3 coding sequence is TGTGCCAGCTCCCTCTTTGAGCGGGAGGATGAGCAGTTCTTC. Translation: CASSLFEREDEQFF.

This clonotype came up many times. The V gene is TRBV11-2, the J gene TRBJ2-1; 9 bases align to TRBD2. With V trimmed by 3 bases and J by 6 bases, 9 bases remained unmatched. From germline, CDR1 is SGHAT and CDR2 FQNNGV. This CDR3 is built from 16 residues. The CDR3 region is CASSLGGGTSFNEQFF. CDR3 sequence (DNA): TGTGCCAGCAGCTTGGGCGGCGGGACTAGCTTCAATGAGCAGTTCTTC.

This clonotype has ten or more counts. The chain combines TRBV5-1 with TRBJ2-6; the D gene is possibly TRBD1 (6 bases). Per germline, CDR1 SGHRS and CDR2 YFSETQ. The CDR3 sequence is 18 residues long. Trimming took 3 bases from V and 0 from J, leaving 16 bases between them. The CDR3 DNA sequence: TGCGCCAGCAGCTACTCCGGGAAACAGGGCTCTGGGGCCAACGTCCTGACTTTC. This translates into CASSYSGKQGSGANVLTF.

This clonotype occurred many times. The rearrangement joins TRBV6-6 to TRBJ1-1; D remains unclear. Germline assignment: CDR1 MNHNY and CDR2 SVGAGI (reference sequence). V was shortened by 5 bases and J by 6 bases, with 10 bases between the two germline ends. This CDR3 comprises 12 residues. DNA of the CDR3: TGTGCCAGCAGTAGGCAAGAAGCTGAAGCTTTCTTT. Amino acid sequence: CASSRQEAEAFF.

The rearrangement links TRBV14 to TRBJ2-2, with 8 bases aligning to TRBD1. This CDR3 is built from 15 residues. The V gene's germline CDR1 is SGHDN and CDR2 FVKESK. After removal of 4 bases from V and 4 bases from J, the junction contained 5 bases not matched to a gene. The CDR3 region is CASSLRQGSTGELFF. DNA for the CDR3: TGTGCCAGCAGCCTGAGACAGGGGTCCACCGGGGAGCTGTTTTTT.

CDR3 region: CASSPFGTSGRAGKTQYF. CDR3 nucleotides: TGTGCCAGCAGCCCCTTCGGGACTAGCGGGAGGGCCGGAAAGACCCAGTACTTC. The chain combines TRBV5-5 with TRBJ2-5; 16 positions match TRBD2. This CDR3 is 18 amino acids long. The V gene's germline CDR1 is SGHKS and CDR2 YYEKEE (reference sequence). V shed 4 bases, J shed 6 bases, and the junction held 12 bases outside the gene matches.

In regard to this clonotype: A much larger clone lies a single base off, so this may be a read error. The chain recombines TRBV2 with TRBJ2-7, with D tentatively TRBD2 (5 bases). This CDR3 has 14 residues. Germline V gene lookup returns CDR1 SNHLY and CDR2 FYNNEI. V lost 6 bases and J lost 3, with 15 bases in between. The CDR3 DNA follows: TGTGCCAGCAGGGTGTCCGGGGTATACTACGAGCAGTACTTC. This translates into CASRVSGVYYEQYF.

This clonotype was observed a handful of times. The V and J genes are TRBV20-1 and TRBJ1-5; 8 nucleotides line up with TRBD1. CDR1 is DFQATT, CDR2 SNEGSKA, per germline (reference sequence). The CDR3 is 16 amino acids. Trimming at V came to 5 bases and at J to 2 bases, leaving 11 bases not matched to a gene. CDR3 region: CSAPTYRGSGNQPQHF. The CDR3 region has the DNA TGCAGTGCTCCGACTTACAGGGGGTCGGGCAATCAGCCCCAGCATTTT.

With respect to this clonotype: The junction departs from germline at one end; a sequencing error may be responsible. The CDR3, as DNA: TGTGCCAGCACCGTATTGGCGGGAGGCCAGTACAATGAGCAGTTCTTC. Protein product: CASTVLAGGQYNEQFF. The genes are TRBV9 and TRBJ2-1; TRBD2 agrees at 8 bases. This CDR3 has 16 residues. Germline lookup yields CDR1 SGDLS and CDR2 YYNGEE.

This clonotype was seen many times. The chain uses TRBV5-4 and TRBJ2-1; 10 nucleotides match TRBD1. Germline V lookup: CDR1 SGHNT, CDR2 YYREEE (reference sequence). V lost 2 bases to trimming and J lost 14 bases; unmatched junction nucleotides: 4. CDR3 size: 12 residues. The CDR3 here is CASSFGTGVEFF. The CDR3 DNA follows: TGTGCCAGCAGCTTTGGGACAGGGGTGGAGTTCTTC.

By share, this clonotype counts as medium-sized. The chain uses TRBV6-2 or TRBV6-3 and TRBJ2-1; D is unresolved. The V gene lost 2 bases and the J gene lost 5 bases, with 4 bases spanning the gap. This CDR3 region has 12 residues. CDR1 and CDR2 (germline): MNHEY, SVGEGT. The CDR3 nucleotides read TGTGCCAGCAGTTACCTTGACAATGAGCAGTTCTTC. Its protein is CASSYLDNEQFF.

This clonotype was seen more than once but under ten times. This CDR3 is CASRVDDQSEQYF. The DNA for the CDR3 is TGTGCCAGCAGGGTGGACGATCAGAGCGAGCAGTACTTC. This sequence joins TRBV21-1 and TRBJ2-7. TRBV21-1 is a pseudogene segment. The CDR3 consists of 13 residues.

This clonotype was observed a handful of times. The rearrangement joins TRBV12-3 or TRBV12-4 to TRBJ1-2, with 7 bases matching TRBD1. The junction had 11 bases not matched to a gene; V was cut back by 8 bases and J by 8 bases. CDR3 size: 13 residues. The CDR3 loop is CASRPLQGGGYTF. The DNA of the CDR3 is TGTGCCAGCCGACCCCTCCAGGGGGGGGGCTACACCTTC.